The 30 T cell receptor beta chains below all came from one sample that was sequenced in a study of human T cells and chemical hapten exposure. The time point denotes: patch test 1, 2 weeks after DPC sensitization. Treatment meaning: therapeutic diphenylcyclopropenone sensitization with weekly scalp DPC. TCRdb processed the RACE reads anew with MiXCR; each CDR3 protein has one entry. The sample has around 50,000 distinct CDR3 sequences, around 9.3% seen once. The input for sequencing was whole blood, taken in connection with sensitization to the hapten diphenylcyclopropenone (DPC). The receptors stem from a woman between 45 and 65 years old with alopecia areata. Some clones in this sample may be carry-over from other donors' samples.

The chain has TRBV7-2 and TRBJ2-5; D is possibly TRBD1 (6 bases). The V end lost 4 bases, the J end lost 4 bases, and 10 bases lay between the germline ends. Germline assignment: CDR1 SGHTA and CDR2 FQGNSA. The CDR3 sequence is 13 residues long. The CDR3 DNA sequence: TGTGCCAGCAGCTGGGGGCAAGCAGAGACCCAGTACTTC. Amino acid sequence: CASSWGQAETQYF. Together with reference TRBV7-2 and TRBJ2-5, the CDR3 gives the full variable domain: GAGVSQSPSNKVTEKGKDVELRCDPISGHTALYWYRQSLGQGLEFLIYFQGNSAPDKSGLPSDRFSAERTGGSVSTLTIQRTQQEDSAVYLCASSWGQAETQYFGPGTRLLVL.

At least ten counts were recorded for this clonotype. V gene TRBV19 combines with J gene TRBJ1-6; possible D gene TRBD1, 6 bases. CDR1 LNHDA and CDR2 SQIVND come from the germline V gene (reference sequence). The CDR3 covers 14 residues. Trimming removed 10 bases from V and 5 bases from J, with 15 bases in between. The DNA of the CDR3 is TGTGCCACACGGACAGACCTAAATAATTCACCCCTCCACTTT. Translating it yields CATRTDLNNSPLHF.

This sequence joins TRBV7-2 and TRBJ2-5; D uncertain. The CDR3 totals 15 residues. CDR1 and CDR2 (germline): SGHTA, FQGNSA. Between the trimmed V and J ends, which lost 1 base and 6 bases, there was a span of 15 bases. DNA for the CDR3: TGTGCCAGCAGCTTAGACCCGCTACGACGGCAGACCCAGTACTTC. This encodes CASSLDPLRRQTQYF.

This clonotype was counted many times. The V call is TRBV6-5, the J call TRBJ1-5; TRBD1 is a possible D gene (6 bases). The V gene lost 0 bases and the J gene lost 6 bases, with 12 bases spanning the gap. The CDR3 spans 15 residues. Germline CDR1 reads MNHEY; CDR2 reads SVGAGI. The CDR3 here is CASSYSQQGGQPQHF. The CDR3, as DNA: TGTGCCAGCAGTTACTCGCAACAGGGAGGTCAGCCCCAGCATTTT.

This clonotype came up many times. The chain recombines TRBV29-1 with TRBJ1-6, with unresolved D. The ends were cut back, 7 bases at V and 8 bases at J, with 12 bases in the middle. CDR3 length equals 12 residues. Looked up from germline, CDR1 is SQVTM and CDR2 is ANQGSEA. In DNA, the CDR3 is TGCAGCGCCGTCGACGGTGATTCACCCCTCCACTTT. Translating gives CSAVDGDSPLHF.

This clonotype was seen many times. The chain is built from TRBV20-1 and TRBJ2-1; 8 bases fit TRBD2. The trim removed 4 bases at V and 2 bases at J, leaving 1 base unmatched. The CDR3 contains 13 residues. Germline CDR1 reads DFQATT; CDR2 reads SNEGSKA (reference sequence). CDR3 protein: CSANGRAYNEQFF. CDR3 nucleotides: TGCAGTGCTAACGGGAGGGCCTACAATGAGCAGTTCTTC.

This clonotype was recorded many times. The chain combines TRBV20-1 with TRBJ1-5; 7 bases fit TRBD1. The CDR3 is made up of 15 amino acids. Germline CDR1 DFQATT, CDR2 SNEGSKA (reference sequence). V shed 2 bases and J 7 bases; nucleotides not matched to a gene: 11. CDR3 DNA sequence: TGCAGTGCTAGAACCGACAGGGTTGGTTGGCAGCCCCAGCATTTT. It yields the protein CSARTDRVGWQPQHF.

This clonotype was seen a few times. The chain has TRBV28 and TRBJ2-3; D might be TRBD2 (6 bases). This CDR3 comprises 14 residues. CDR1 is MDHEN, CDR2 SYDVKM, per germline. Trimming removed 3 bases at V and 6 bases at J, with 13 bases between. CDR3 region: CASSFPPGVDTQYF. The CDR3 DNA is TGTGCCAGCAGTTTTCCTCCGGGAGTGGATACGCAGTATTTT.

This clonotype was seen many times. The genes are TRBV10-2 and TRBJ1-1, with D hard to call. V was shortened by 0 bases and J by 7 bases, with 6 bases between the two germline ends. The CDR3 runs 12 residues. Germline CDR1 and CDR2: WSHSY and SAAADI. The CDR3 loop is CASSESAGEAFF. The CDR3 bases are TGCGCCAGCAGTGAGTCGGCCGGTGAAGCTTTCTTT.

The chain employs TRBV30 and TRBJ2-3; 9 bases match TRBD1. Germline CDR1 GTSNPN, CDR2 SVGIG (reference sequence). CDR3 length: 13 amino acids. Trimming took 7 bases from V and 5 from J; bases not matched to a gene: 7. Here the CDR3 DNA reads TGTGCCTCGACAGGGGGGGGAGGAGATACGCAGTATTTT. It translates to CASTGGGGDTQYF.

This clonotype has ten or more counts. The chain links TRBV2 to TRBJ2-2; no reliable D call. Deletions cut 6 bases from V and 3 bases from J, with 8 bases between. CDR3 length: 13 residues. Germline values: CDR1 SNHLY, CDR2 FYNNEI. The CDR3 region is CASSKTYTGELFF. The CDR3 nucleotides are TGTGCCAGCAGCAAGACGTACACCGGGGAGCTGTTTTTT.

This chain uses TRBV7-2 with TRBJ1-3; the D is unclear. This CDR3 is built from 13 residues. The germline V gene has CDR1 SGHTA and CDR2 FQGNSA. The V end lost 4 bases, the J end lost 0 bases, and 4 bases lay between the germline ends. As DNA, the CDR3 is TGTGCCAGCAGCTCTCCCTCTGGAAACACCATATATTTT. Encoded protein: CASSSPSGNTIYF. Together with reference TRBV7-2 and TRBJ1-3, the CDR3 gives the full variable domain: GAGVSQSPSNKVTEKGKDVELRCDPISGHTALYWYRQSLGQGLEFLIYFQGNSAPDKSGLPSDRFSAERTGGSVSTLTIQRTQQEDSAVYLCASSSPSGNTIYFGEGSWLTVV.

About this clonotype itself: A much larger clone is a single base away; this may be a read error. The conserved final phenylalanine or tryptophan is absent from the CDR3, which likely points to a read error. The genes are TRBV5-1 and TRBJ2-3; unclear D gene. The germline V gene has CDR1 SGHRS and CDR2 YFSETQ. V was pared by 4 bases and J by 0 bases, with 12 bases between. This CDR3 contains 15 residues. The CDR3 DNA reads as TGCGCCAGCAGCGGCTTGGCGGTGAGCACAGATACGCAGTATTCT. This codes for CASSGLAVSTDTQYS.

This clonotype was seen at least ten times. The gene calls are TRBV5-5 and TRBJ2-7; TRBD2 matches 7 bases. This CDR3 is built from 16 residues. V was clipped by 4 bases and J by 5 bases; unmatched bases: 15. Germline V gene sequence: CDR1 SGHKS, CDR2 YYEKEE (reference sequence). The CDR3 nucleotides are TGTGCCAGCAGCCTGGACCCAGGCGGGGGAGGGAACGAGCAGTACTTC. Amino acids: CASSLDPGGGGNEQYF.

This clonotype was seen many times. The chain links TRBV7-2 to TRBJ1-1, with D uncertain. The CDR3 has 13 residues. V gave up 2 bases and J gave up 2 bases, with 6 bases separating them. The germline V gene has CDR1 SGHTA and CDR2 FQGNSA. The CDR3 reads CASSLNRNTEAFF. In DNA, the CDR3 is TGTGCCAGCAGCTTAAACAGAAACACTGAAGCTTTCTTT.

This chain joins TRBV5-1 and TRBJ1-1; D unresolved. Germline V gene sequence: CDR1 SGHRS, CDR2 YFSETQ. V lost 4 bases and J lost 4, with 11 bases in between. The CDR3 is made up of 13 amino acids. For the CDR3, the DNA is TGCGCCAGCAGCATGGACGCAGTCACTGAAGCTTTCTTT. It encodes CASSMDAVTEAFF.

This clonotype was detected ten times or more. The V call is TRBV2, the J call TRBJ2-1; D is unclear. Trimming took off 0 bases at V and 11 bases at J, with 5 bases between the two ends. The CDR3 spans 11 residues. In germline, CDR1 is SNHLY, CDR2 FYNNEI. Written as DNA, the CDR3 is TGTGCCAGCAGTGAAGCCAGGCAGCAGTTCTTC. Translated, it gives CASSEARQQFF.

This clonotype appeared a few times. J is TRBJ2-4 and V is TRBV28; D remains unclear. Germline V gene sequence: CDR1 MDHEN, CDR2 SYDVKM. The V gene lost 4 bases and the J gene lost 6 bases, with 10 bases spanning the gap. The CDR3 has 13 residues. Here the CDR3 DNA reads TGTGCCAGCAGTTCTACACACGTAAACATTCAGTACTTC. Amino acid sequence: CASSSTHVNIQYF.

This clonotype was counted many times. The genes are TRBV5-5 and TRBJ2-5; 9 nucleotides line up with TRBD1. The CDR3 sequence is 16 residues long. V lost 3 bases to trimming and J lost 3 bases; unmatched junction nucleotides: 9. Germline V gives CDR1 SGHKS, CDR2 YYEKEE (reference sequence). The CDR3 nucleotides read TGTGCCAGCAGCTGGCGGGACAGGGCCGATGAAGAGACCCAGTACTTC. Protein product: CASSWRDRADEETQYF. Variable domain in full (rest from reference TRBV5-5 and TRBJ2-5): DAGVTQSPTHLIKTRGQQVTLRCSPISGHKSVSWYQQVLGQGPQFIFQYYEKEERGRGNFPDRFSARQFPNYSSELNVNALLLGDSALYLCASSWRDRADEETQYFGPGTRLLVL.

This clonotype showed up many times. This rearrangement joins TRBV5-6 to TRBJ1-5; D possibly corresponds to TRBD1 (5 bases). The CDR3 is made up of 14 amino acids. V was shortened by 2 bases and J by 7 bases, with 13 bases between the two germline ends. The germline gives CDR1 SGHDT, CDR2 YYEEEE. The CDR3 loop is CASSFQGGRQPQHF. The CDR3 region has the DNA TGTGCCAGCAGCTTCCAGGGAGGACGGCAGCCCCAGCATTTT.

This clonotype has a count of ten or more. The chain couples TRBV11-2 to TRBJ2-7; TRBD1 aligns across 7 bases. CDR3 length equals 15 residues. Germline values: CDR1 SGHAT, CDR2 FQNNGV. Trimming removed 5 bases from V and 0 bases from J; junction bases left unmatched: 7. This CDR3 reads CASSNRDSPSYEQYF. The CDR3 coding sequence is TGTGCCAGCAGCAACCGGGACAGCCCCTCCTACGAGCAGTACTTC.

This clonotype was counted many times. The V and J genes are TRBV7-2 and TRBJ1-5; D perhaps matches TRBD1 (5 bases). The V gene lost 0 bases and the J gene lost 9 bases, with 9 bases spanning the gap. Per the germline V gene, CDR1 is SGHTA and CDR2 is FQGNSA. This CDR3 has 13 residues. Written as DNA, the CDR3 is TGTGCCAGCAGCTTAGCGCGGGGGAGGCCCCAGCATTTT. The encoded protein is CASSLARGRPQHF.

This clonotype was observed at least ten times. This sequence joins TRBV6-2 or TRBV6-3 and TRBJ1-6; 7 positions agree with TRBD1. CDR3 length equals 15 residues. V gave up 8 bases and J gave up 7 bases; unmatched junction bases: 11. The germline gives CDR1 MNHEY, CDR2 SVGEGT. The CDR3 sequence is CASGEPGQTNSPLHF. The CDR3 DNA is TGTGCCAGCGGGGAGCCGGGACAGACAAATTCACCCCTCCACTTT.

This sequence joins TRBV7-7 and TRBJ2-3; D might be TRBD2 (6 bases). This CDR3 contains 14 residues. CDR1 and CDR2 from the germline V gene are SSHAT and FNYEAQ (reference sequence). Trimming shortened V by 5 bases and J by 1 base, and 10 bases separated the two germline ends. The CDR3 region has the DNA TGTGCCAGCAGCCGGGAGTTGGGCACAGATACGCAGTATTTT. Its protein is CASSRELGTDTQYF.

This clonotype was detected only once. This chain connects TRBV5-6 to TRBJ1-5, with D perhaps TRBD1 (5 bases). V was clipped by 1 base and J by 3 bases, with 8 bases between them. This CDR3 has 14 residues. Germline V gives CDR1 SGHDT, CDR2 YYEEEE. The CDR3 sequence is CASSLRGPNQPQHF. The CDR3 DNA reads TGTGCCAGCAGCTTGAGGGGCCCCAATCAGCCCCAGCATTTT. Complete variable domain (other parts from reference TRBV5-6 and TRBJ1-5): DAGVTQSPTHLIKTRGQQVTLRCSPKSGHDTVSWYQQALGQGPQFIFQYYEEEERQRGNFPDRFSGHQFPNYSSELNVNALLLGDSALYLCASSLRGPNQPQHFGDGTRLSIL.

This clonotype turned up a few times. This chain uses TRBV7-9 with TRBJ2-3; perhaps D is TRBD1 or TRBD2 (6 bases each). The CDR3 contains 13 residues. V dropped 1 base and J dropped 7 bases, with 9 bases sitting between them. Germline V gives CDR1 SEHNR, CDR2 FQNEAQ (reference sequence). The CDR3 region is CASSLEGGNTQYF. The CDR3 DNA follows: TGTGCCAGCAGCTTAGAGGGGGGCAATACGCAGTATTTT.

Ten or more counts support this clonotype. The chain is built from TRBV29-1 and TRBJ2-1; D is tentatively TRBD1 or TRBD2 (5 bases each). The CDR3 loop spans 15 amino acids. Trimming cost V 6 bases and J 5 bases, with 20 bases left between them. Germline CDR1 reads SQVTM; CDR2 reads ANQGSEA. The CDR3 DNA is TGCAGCGTCTCCCGGGACCCCCAATGGGACAATGAGCAGTTCTTC. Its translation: CSVSRDPQWDNEQFF.

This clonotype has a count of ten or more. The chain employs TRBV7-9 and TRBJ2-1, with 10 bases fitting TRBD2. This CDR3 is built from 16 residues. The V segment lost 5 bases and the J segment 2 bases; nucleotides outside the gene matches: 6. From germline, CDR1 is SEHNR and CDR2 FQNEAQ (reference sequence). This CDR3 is CASSRLTSGTYNEQFF. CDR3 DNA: TGTGCCAGCAGCCGCTTAACTAGCGGGACCTACAATGAGCAGTTCTTC. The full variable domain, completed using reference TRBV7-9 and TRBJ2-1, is DTGVSQNPRHKITKRGQNVTFRCDPISEHNRLYWYRQTLGQGPEFLTYFQNEAQLEKSRLLSDRFSAERPKGSFSTLEIQRTEQGDSAMYLCASSRLTSGTYNEQFFGPGTRLTVL.

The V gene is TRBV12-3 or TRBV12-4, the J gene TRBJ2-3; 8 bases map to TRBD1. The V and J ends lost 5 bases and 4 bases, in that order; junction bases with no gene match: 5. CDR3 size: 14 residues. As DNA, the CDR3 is TGTGCCAGCAGTCGGACAGGGTCATCAGATACGCAGTATTTT. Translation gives CASSRTGSSDTQYF.

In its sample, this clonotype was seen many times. The CDR3 reads CSAPGRVETQYF. For the CDR3, the DNA is TGCAGTGCCCCCGGACGGGTGGAGACCCAGTACTTC. The chain has TRBV20-1 and TRBJ2-5, with D uncertain. From germline, CDR1 is DFQATT and CDR2 SNEGSKA (reference sequence). Trimming took off 6 bases at V and 5 bases at J, with 13 bases between the two ends. CDR3 length: 12 residues.